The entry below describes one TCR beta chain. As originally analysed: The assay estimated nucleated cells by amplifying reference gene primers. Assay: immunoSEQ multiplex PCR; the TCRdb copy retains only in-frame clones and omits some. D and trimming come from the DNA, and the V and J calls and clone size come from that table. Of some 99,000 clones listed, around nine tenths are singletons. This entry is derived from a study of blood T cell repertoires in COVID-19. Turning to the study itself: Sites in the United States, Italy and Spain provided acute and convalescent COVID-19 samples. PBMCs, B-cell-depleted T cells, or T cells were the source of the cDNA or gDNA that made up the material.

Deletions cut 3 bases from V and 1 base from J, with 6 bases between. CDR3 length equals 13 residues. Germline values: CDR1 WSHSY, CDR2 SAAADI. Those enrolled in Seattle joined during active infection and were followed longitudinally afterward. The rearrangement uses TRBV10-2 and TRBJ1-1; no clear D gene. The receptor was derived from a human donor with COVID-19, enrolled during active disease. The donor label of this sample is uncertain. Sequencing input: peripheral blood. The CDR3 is CASSERGNTEAFF. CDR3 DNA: TGCGCCAGCAGTGAACGGGGGAACACTGAAGCTTTCTTT.